Listed here are 32 T cell receptor beta chains from one sample, sequenced in a study of control samples from healthy donors and cancer patients. TCRdb's copy holds only in-frame clones and misses some; the assay was immunoSEQ multiplex PCR. The table has 120,000 or so clones, approximately 95% seen once. The specimen was blood. The source is a man aged 25 to 40 in good health.

V usage is TRBV5-1 and J usage is TRBJ2-5; D is undetermined. This CDR3 has 14 residues. The germline V gene encodes CDR1 SGHRS and CDR2 YFSETQ. Deletions cut 0 bases from V and 4 bases from J, with 10 bases between. The CDR3 loop is CASSLGTVAETQYF. CDR3 coding DNA: TGCGCCAGCAGCTTGGGGACGGTGGCAGAGACCCAGTACTTC.

This chain uses TRBV10-3 with TRBJ1-6; no clear D gene. CDR3 size: 13 residues. CDR1 and CDR2 (germline): ENHRY, SYGVKD. V lost 11 bases and J 7 bases, leaving 15 bases between the germline ends. The CDR3 protein is CAVNGRQNSPLHF. The CDR3 DNA follows: TGTGCCGTCAACGGGCGGCAAAATTCACCCCTCCACTTT.

The chain joins TRBV19 to TRBJ2-6; TRBD1 matches at 7 bases. Germline V CDR1 and CDR2: LNHDA, SQIVND (reference sequence). The length of the CDR3 is 17 residues. The ends lost 7 bases at V and 4 bases at J; junction bases unmatched: 13. DNA of the CDR3: TGTGCCAGTACCACGACAGGGATCGGGTTCGGGGCCAACGTCCTGACTTTC. Translated: CASTTTGIGFGANVLTF. The full variable domain, completed using reference TRBV19 and TRBJ2-6, is DGGITQSPKYLFRKEGQNVTLSCEQNLNHDAMYWYRQDPGQGLRLIYYSQIVNDFQKGDIAEGYSVSREKKESFPLTVTSAQKNPTAFYLCASTTTGIGFGANVLTFGAGSRLTVL.

This clone occurred once. The rearrangement uses TRBV6-6 and TRBJ1-1, with unresolved D. With 5 bases removed from V and 3 bases from J, the gap between germline ends came to 7 bases. The germline CDR1 and CDR2 sequences are MNHNY and SVGAGI (reference sequence). This CDR3 region has 12 residues. This chain's CDR3 is CASSRPYTEAFF. CDR3 bases: TGTGCCAGCAGTAGACCCTACACTGAAGCTTTCTTT.

The chain recombines TRBV6-5 with TRBJ1-3; D ambiguous. CDR3 length equals 14 residues. The V end lost 2 bases, the J end lost 4 bases, and 9 bases lay between the germline ends. In germline, CDR1 is MNHEY, CDR2 SVGAGI. The chain's CDR3 is CASSYGSSGNTIYF. In DNA, the CDR3 is TGTGCCAGCAGTTACGGGAGTTCAGGAAACACCATATATTTT.

This sequence joins TRBV4-3 and TRBJ2-1; D call uncertain. This CDR3 contains 15 residues. V was shortened by 0 bases and J by 5 bases, with 11 bases between the two germline ends. CDR1 LGHNA and CDR2 YSLEER come from the germline V gene. The CDR3: CASSQDRNWDNEQFF. The CDR3 region has the DNA TGCGCCAGCAGCCAAGATAGGAACTGGGACAATGAGCAGTTCTTC.

The DNA for the CDR3 is TGTGCCAGCAGCTTAGATTGGACAGGGATTCAGCCCCAGCATTTT. This codes for CASSLDWTGIQPQHF. The chain has TRBV7-2 and TRBJ1-5; TRBD1 aligns across 8 bases. The CDR3 extends over 15 amino acids. Germline trimming cut 1 base from V and 6 bases from J; bases unmatched to any gene: 5. CDR1 is SGHTA and CDR2 is FQGNSA in the germline V gene.

The genes are TRBV7-2 and TRBJ1-1; D unresolved. V dropped 5 bases and J dropped 11 bases, with 6 bases sitting between them. This CDR3 has 9 residues. CDR1 is SGHTA and CDR2 is FQGNSA in the germline V gene. The CDR3: CASSHQAFF. The CDR3 DNA reads TGTGCCAGCAGCCATCAGGCTTTCTTT.

The V call is TRBV7-9, the J call TRBJ1-3; D call uncertain. Germline assignment: CDR1 SEHNR and CDR2 FQNEAQ (reference sequence). The CDR3 extends over 15 amino acids. Trimming shortened V by 3 bases and J by 10 bases, and 19 bases separated the two germline ends. For the CDR3, the DNA is TGTGCCAGCAGCTTGGGCGGCAGCGAAAGAGGTACCATATATTTT. Protein: CASSLGGSERGTIYF.

This chain uses TRBV4-3 with TRBJ2-1; 14 nucleotides agree with TRBD2. Germline values: CDR1 LGHNA, CDR2 YSLEER. Losses at the gene ends were 1 base for V and 10 bases for J; bases not matched to a gene: 9. This CDR3 spans 17 amino acids. The CDR3 DNA is TGCGCCAGCAGCCAAGGCGGGGGACTAGCGGGGGTGGTGGAGCAGTTCTTC. Residues: CASSQGGGLAGVVEQFF.

The genes are TRBV18 and TRBJ1-5; perhaps TRBD1 as D (6 bases). Germline CDR1 reads KGHSH; CDR2 reads LQKENI. This CDR3 comprises 15 residues. Trimming cost V 3 bases and J 3 bases, with 12 bases left between them. The CDR3 DNA follows: TGTGCCAGCTCACCTTCCACAGGGCCCAATCAGCCCCAGCATTTT. This gives the protein CASSPSTGPNQPQHF.

V gene TRBV27 combines with J gene TRBJ1-5; tentative D call: TRBD1 (5 bases). Trimming left V 1 base short and J 1 base short, with 8 bases between. Germline lookup yields CDR1 MNHEY and CDR2 SMNVEV (reference sequence). This CDR3 contains 15 residues. DNA for the CDR3: TGTGCCAGCAGTTTATTTCAGGGCAGCAATCAGCCCCAGCATTTT. Translation: CASSLFQGSNQPQHF.

The chain has TRBV6-5 and TRBJ1-5, with 7 bases identical to TRBD1. The CDR3 is 14 residues long. V lost 4 bases, J lost 4 bases, and 4 bases stayed unmatched. CDR1 and CDR2 from the germline V gene are MNHEY and SVGAGI. As DNA, the CDR3 is TGTGCCAGCAGTTTCAGGGGGAGGAATCAGCCCCAGCATTTT. Translation: CASSFRGRNQPQHF.

The J gene is TRBJ1-2, the V gene TRBV29-1; no reliable D call. This CDR3 comprises 13 residues. Per germline, CDR1 SQVTM and CDR2 ANQGSEA. Deletions cut 0 bases from V and 3 bases from J, with 8 bases between. For the CDR3, the DNA is TGCAGCGTTGAAGATCGGGAGGACTATGGCTACACCTTC. Its translation: CSVEDREDYGYTF.

The chain links TRBV4-1 to TRBJ1-5; D gene ambiguous. Germline lookup yields CDR1 MGHRA and CDR2 YSYEKL. The CDR3 has 14 residues. Deletions cut 4 bases from V and 5 bases from J, with 12 bases between. The CDR3 loop is CASSPREMDQPQHF. The DNA of the CDR3 is TGCGCCAGCAGCCCCCGAGAAATGGATCAGCCCCAGCATTTT.

This clone has just one count. CDR3 DNA: TGTGCCAGCACCTGGATAGCAGGGGCCCAAGAGACCCAGTACTTC. It translates to CASTWIAGAQETQYF. The chain carries TRBV28 and TRBJ2-5, with D possibly being TRBD1 (6 bases). Germline-derived CDR1 and CDR2 are MDHEN and SYDVKM. V was cut by 7 bases and J by 1 base, with 16 bases left in between. This CDR3 is built from 15 residues.

V is TRBV3-1 (or the pseudogene TRBV3-2) and J is TRBJ1-4; D remains unclear. The V end lost 3 bases, the J end lost 0 bases, and 8 bases lay between the germline ends. The CDR3 runs to 15 residues. Germline CDR1 LGHDT, CDR2 YNNKEL (reference sequence). This CDR3 is CASSQSVATNEKLFF. The CDR3 region has the DNA TGTGCCAGCAGCCAGTCTGTAGCAACTAATGAAAAACTGTTTTTT.

The chain uses TRBV6-6 and TRBJ1-5; 7 bases line up with TRBD1. The ends lost 5 bases at V and 4 bases at J; junction bases unmatched: 14. Germline V gene sequence: CDR1 MNHNY, CDR2 SVGAGI (reference sequence). The CDR3 runs to 17 residues. CDR3 sequence (DNA): TGTGCCAGCAGTCTTGACAGGGCGGGAGGTTATAATCAGCCCCAGCATTTT. Protein sequence: CASSLDRAGGYNQPQHF.

The gene calls are TRBV6-2 or TRBV6-3 and TRBJ1-2; D is unresolved. V was shortened by 2 bases and J by 7 bases, with 11 bases between the two germline ends. Germline CDR1 and CDR2: MNHEY and SVGEGT. This CDR3 spans 13 amino acids. This CDR3 is CASSYDPGRGYTF. CDR3 DNA sequence: TGTGCCAGCAGTTACGATCCAGGACGTGGCTACACCTTC.

The chain combines TRBV10-1 with TRBJ2-7, with D hard to call. Trimming stripped 3 bases from V and 3 bases from J, with 12 bases between. The CDR3 has 14 residues. Per the germline V gene, CDR1 is WNHNN and CDR2 is SYGVQD (reference sequence). The chain's CDR3 is CASSDLGRIYEQYF. The CDR3 coding sequence is TGCGCCAGCAGTGACCTTGGCCGAATCTACGAGCAGTACTTC.

The chain recombines TRBV30 with TRBJ1-2; D gene ambiguous. Between the trimmed V and J ends, which lost 5 bases and 7 bases, there was a span of 8 bases. CDR1 and CDR2 (germline): GTSNPN, SVGIG (reference sequence). CDR3 size: 10 residues. The CDR3 sequence: CAWHQIGYTF. CDR3 nucleotides: TGTGCCTGGCACCAAATTGGCTACACCTTC.

This chain links TRBV12-5 with TRBJ1-4; 12 nucleotides match TRBD1. CDR1 is LGHNT and CDR2 is FRNRAP in the germline V gene. CDR3 length: 16 residues. The V segment lost 6 bases and the J segment 6 bases; nucleotides outside the gene matches: 8. CDR3 sequence (DNA): TGTGCTAGTGGCCCTCCGGGACAGGGGGCGCATGAAAAACTGTTTTTT. This encodes CASGPPGQGAHEKLFF.

This chain joins TRBV4-3 and TRBJ2-7, with D possibly matching TRBD2 (7 bases). The V and J ends lost 0 bases and 13 bases respectively, with 19 bases between them. The V gene's germline CDR1 is LGHNA and CDR2 YSLEER. This CDR3 contains 14 residues. The CDR3 sequence is CASSQDSLAGAFYF. CDR3 nucleotides: TGCGCCAGCAGCCAAGATTCTCTCGCGGGGGCTTTCTACTTC.

The chain recombines TRBV25-1 with TRBJ2-2, with 9 nucleotides matching TRBD2. V shed 7 bases and J 0 bases; nucleotides not matched to a gene: 12. Per germline, CDR1 MGHDK and CDR2 SYGVNS. The length of the CDR3 is 18 residues. CDR3 nucleotides: TGTGCCAGCACCCCGGCTAGCGGGGAAGTCGCGAACACCGGGGAGCTGTTTTTT. As protein: CASTPASGEVANTGELFF. Together with reference TRBV25-1 and TRBJ2-2, the CDR3 gives the full variable domain: EADIYQTPRYLVIGTGKKITLECSQTMGHDKMYWYQQDPGMELHLIHYSYGVNSTEKGDLSSESTVSRIRTEHFPLTLESARPSHTSQYLCASTPASGEVANTGELFFGEGSRLTVL.

This chain uses TRBV28 with TRBJ2-1; 8 nucleotides agree with TRBD2. The CDR3 runs to 14 residues. V shed 7 bases, J shed 7 bases, and the junction held 9 bases outside the gene matches. Germline V gene data show CDR1 as MDHEN and CDR2 as SYDVKM. The CDR3 spells CASTLSGGRNEQFF. The CDR3 DNA is TGTGCCAGCACCCTCTCGGGGGGGAGAAATGAGCAGTTCTTC.

This rearrangement joins TRBV7-9 to TRBJ1-1; 8 positions match TRBD1. The V segment lost 1 base and the J segment 4 bases; nucleotides outside the gene matches: 5. CDR1 and CDR2 from the germline V gene are SEHNR and FQNEAQ (reference sequence). CDR3 length equals 15 residues. Here the CDR3 DNA reads TGTGCCAGCAGCTTAGGGCAGGGGGCGATCACTGAAGCTTTCTTT. This encodes CASSLGQGAITEAFF. The full variable domain, with the rest looked up from reference TRBV7-9 and TRBJ1-1, is DTGVSQNPRHKITKRGQNVTFRCDPISEHNRLYWYRQTLGQGPEFLTYFQNEAQLEKSRLLSDRFSAERPKGSFSTLEIQRTEQGDSAMYLCASSLGQGAITEAFFGQGTRLTVV.

The V call is TRBV6-4, the J call TRBJ1-5; D is perhaps TRBD1 (6 bases). The CDR3 totals 15 residues. Germline-derived CDR1 and CDR2 are MRHNA and SNTAGT. V was clipped by 4 bases and J by 4 bases, with 14 bases between them. CDR3 amino acids: CASSVRGMLNQPQHF. In DNA form, the CDR3 reads TGTGCCAGCAGTGTCAGGGGTATGTTAAATCAGCCCCAGCATTTT.

The J gene is TRBJ1-1, the V gene TRBV6-1, with 8 bases matching TRBD1. The CDR3 has 15 residues. After removal of 3 bases from V and 0 bases from J, the junction contained 3 bases not matched to a gene. Germline values: CDR1 MNHNS, CDR2 SASEGT. This CDR3 is CASSEDRAMNTEAFF. The CDR3 coding sequence is TGTGCCAGCAGTGAGGACAGGGCCATGAACACTGAAGCTTTCTTT.

This clone has more than one count but fewer than ten. The chain is built from TRBV18 and TRBJ1-1; TRBD1 matches 10 bases. V lost 7 bases to trimming and J lost 1 base; unmatched junction nucleotides: 9. This CDR3 has 16 residues. Germline V lookup: CDR1 KGHSH, CDR2 LQKENI. Written as DNA, the CDR3 is TGTGCCAGCTGGGTGCCGGGACAGGGGACGAACACTGAAGCTTTCTTT. This gives the protein CASWVPGQGTNTEAFF.

V and J are TRBV4-3 and TRBJ2-2; D gene unclear. V lost 0 bases and J 3 bases, leaving 11 bases between the germline ends. The germline gives CDR1 LGHNA, CDR2 YSLEER. The CDR3 is 16 amino acids. CDR3 in DNA: TGCGCCAGCAGCCAAGATCAGAGCGCCTACACCGGGGAGCTGTTTTTT. Encoded protein: CASSQDQSAYTGELFF.

The rearrangement joins TRBV11-2 to TRBJ2-7, with D hard to call. The CDR3 covers 15 residues. The germline V gene has CDR1 SGHAT and CDR2 FQNNGV. V was pared by 5 bases and J by 2 bases, with 16 bases between. In nucleotides, the CDR3 is TGTGCCAGCAGCGAAGCCTTGGGCACGGCCTACGAGCAGTACTTC. It codes for CASSEALGTAYEQYF.

This sequence joins TRBV4-1 and TRBJ1-2; 9 bases match TRBD1. This CDR3 is 16 amino acids long. CDR1 and CDR2 (germline): MGHRA, YSYEKL. The V and J ends lost 3 bases and 3 bases, in that order; junction bases with no gene match: 8. This CDR3 is CASSQTGTGLDYGYTF. Written as DNA, the CDR3 is TGCGCCAGCAGCCAGACCGGGACAGGGTTAGACTATGGCTACACCTTC.